This T cell receptor (beta chain) appears in the sequencing data of a study of glioma-infiltrating T cells. Study information: Dexamethasone exposure before glioma surgery was limited to six or fewer days.

In germline, CDR1 is MNHNY, CDR2 SVGAGI (reference sequence). The CDR3 runs 15 residues. The trim removed 6 bases at V and 4 bases at J, leaving 12 bases unmatched. The sample holds a few counts of this clonotype. TCR alpha and beta CDR3 regions were amplified from RNA using iRepertoire nested multiplex PCR. Tissue mRNA or PBMC total RNA, about 85-400 ng, went into one-step reverse transcription and amplification. TCRdb re-called the multiplex PCR reads with MiXCR, one entry per CDR3 protein. This sample has roughly 350,000 distinct CDR3 sequences, with more than 35% found just once. This chain connects TRBV6-6 to TRBJ2-7, with 7 bases identical to TRBD1. Sequenced input: glioma tissue, nonneoplastic brain tissue, or PBMCs (not recorded which). This clonotype was obtained from a human donor with low-grade glioma or glioblastoma, undergoing nonglioma brain surgery, or in good health (not recorded which). CDR3 sequence: CASSRQGALGYEQYF. The CDR3 nucleotides are TGTGCCAGCAGCCGACAGGGCGCGCTAGGTTACGAGCAGTACTTC.